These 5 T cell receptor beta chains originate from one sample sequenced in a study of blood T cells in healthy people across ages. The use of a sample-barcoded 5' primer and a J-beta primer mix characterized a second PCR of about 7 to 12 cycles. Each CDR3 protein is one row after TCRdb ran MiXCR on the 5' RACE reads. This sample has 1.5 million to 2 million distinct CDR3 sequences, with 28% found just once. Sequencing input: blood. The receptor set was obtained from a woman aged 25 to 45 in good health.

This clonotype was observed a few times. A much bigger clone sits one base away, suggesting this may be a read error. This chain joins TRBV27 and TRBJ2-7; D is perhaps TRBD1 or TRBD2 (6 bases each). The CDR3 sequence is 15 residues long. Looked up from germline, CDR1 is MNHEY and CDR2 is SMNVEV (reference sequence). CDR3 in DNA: TGTGCCAGCAGTCCGAGGGGGGCGAGCTCCTGCGAGCAGTACTTC. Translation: CASSPRGASSCEQYF.

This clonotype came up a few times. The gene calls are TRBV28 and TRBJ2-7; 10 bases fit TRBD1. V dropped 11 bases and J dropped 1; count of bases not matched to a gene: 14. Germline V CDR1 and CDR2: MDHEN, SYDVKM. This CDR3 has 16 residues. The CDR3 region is CAGKLRDRGPSYEQYF. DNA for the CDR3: TGTGCCGGCAAACTCCGGGACAGGGGCCCTTCCTACGAGCAGTACTTC.

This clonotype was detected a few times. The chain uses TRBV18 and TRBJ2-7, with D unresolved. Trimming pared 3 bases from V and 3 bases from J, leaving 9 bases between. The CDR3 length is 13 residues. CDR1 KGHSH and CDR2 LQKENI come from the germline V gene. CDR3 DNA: TGTGCCAGCTCACCCAGCCAGGACTACGAGCAGTACTTC. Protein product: CASSPSQDYEQYF.

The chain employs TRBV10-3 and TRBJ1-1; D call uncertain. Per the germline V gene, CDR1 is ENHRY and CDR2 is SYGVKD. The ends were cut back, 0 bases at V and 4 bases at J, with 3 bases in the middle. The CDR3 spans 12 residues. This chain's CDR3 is CAISESGTEAFF. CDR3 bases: TGTGCCATCAGTGAGTCAGGCACTGAAGCTTTCTTT.

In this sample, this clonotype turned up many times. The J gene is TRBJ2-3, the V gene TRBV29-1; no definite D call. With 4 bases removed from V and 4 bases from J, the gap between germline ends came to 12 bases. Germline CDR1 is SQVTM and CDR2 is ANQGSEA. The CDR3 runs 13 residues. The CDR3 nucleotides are TGCAGCGTTGGACGGTCGGGCGCAGATACGCAGTATTTT. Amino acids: CSVGRSGADTQYF.